Shown below are 5 T cell receptor beta chains from a single sample sequenced in a study of neurological immune-mediated disorders. One entry per CDR3 protein, called by TCRdb with MiXCR from the 5' RACE reads. The data hold tens of thousands of distinct CDR3 sequences, with around 13% observed a single time. The sample was CD4+ T cells from blood. The receptors shown here come from a woman aged 55-75 years with HTLV-1-associated myelopathy (HAM/TSP).

This clonotype occurred many times. V gene TRBV5-1 combines with J gene TRBJ2-1; TRBD2 aligns across 15 bases. The V gene's germline CDR1 is SGHRS and CDR2 YFSETQ. Germline trimming cut 4 bases from V and 0 bases from J; bases unmatched to any gene: 14. This CDR3 is built from 21 residues. The CDR3 is CASSRQGTSGGQGGSYNEQFF. As DNA, the CDR3 is TGCGCCAGCAGCCGACAAGGGACTAGCGGGGGGCAGGGAGGCTCCTACAATGAGCAGTTCTTC.

About this clonotype itself: A read error may account for a junction end that differs from germline. Here the CDR3 reads CSTRDPEGVGNEAFF. The CDR3, as DNA: TGCAGTACTAGAGATCCAGAAGGGGTCGGCAATGAAGCTTTCTTT. The rearrangement links TRBV20-1 to TRBJ1-1; D might be TRBD1 (5 bases). CDR3 size: 15 residues. The germline V gene encodes CDR1 DFQATT and CDR2 SNEGSKA (reference sequence).

This clonotype has at least ten counts. The chain joins TRBV5-1 to TRBJ1-1; maybe TRBD1 (5 bases). The ends were cut back, 3 bases at V and 3 bases at J, with 12 bases in the middle. The CDR3 spans 14 residues. Germline lookup yields CDR1 SGHRS and CDR2 YFSETQ. The CDR3 protein is CASSSLSGHTEAFF. CDR3 coding DNA: TGCGCCAGCAGCTCCCTTTCGGGACACACTGAAGCTTTCTTT.

This clonotype was counted many times. The chain carries TRBV2 and TRBJ1-4, with a possible D match to TRBD1 (6 bases). The CDR3 runs 13 residues. V lost 8 bases to trimming and J lost 2 bases, with 9 bases between them. CDR1 is SNHLY and CDR2 is FYNNEI in the germline V gene. CDR3 bases: TGTGCCAGCCGGACAGATACTAATGAAAAACTGTTTTTT. Amino acid sequence: CASRTDTNEKLFF.

This clonotype was observed many times. The V call is TRBV5-1, the J call TRBJ2-2; 7 bases align to TRBD1. The germline CDR1 and CDR2 sequences are SGHRS and YFSETQ. This CDR3 region has 15 residues. J gave up 4 bases and V 4 bases, and 7 bases lay outside the gene matches. The CDR3: CASSPQGLSTGELFF. CDR3 coding DNA: TGCGCCAGCAGCCCACAGGGGCTTAGCACCGGGGAGCTGTTTTTT.